This is a list of T cell receptor beta chains from one sample in a study of blood T cells in healthy people across ages. TCRdb redid the calling of the 5' RACE reads with MiXCR, one entry per CDR3 protein. The data contain hundreds of thousands of distinct CDR3 sequences, 27% of them singletons. Material for sequencing was blood. These receptors were collected from a woman aged 70-85 years in good health. CDR3s include the opening cysteine and the closing phenylalanine or tryptophan. Fields, in order: J gene, clone size, D gene, V gene, CDR3 DNA, CDR3 protein. D genes are given only for firm matches. Some rows mark clone size as missing; the rest say once, few, many or name a class of expanded clone.

j_gene: TRBJ1-2; abundance: few; d_gene: -; v_gene: TRBV28; CDR3nt: TGTGCCAGCAGTGCCATGGGTTATGGCTACACCTTC; CDR3aa: CASSAMGYGYTF
j_gene: TRBJ2-5; abundance: -; d_gene: -; v_gene: TRBV21-1; CDR3nt: TGTGCCAGCAGCAAATGGGACAGGGTTGAGACCCAGTACTTC; CDR3aa: CASSKWDRVETQYF
j_gene: TRBJ1-1; abundance: -; d_gene: -; v_gene: TRBV7-2; CDR3nt: TGTGCCAGCAGCATCTCTCCGACTGTACTGAACACTGAAGCTTTCTTT; CDR3aa: CASSISPTVLNTEAFF
j_gene: TRBJ1-4; abundance: -; d_gene: -; v_gene: TRBV20-1; CDR3nt: TGCAGTGCTAGCGGCCGGGGTAATGAAAAACTGTTTTTT; CDR3aa: CSASGRGNEKLFF
j_gene: TRBJ1-1; abundance: few; d_gene: -; v_gene: TRBV18; CDR3nt: TGTGCCAGCTCACCCATCGACTCTGTGGGCACTGAAGCTTTCTTT; CDR3aa: CASSPIDSVGTEAFF
j_gene: TRBJ2-3; abundance: few; d_gene: -; v_gene: TRBV20-1; CDR3nt: TGCAGTGCCCATCATATAGCGGCTAGCACAGATACGCAGTATTTT; CDR3aa: CSAHHIAASTDTQYF
j_gene: TRBJ1-2; abundance: few; d_gene: TRBD1; v_gene: TRBV28; CDR3nt: TGTGCCAGCAGGAACAGGGGGCTTGTCTATGGCTACACCTTC; CDR3aa: CASRNRGLVYGYTF
j_gene: TRBJ2-1; abundance: -; d_gene: -; v_gene: TRBV24-1; CDR3nt: TGTGCCACCAGTGATTTGAGCGGAGGCTCCTACAATGAGCAGTTCTTC; CDR3aa: CATSDLSGGSYNEQFF
j_gene: TRBJ1-2; abundance: few; d_gene: -; v_gene: TRBV12-3/TRBV12-4; CDR3nt: TGTGCCAGCAGTCCATGGGCCGGGACTCCCGGCCGAGATAACTATGGCTACACCTTC; CDR3aa: CASSPWAGTPGRDNYGYTF
j_gene: TRBJ2-1; abundance: -; d_gene: -; v_gene: TRBV5-5; CDR3nt: TGTGCCAGCAGCCTGACAGTACTCTATGAGCAGTTCTTC; CDR3aa: CASSLTVLYEQFF
j_gene: TRBJ2-3; abundance: -; d_gene: -; v_gene: TRBV2; CDR3nt: TGTGCCAGCAGGGTCCTTACGAATACGCAGTATTTT; CDR3aa: CASRVLTNTQYF
j_gene: TRBJ2-7; abundance: -; d_gene: -; v_gene: TRBV20-1; CDR3nt: TGCAGTTTTCATGAGCTCTACGAGCAGTACTTC; CDR3aa: CSFHELYEQYF
j_gene: TRBJ2-7; abundance: few; d_gene: -; v_gene: TRBV20-1; CDR3nt: TGCAGTGCCGAGCCCTTAAGGGGCGGCACCTACGGGCAGTACTTC; CDR3aa: CSAEPLRGGTYGQYF
j_gene: TRBJ2-5; abundance: -; d_gene: TRBD2; v_gene: TRBV15; CDR3nt: TGTGCCACCGGGAGGGCGGCAGAGCTCCAAGAGACCCAGTACTTC; CDR3aa: CATGRAAELQETQYF
j_gene: TRBJ2-1; abundance: few; d_gene: TRBD1; v_gene: TRBV7-7; CDR3nt: TGTGCTAGCAGTAAGACAGGGACGAATGAGCAGTTCTTC; CDR3aa: CASSKTGTNEQFF
j_gene: TRBJ1-1; abundance: few; d_gene: TRBD1; v_gene: TRBV7-9; CDR3nt: TGTGCCAGCAGCTCATACGGGACAGCCCCATTT; CDR3aa: CASSSYGTAPF
j_gene: TRBJ2-5; abundance: -; d_gene: TRBD2; v_gene: TRBV4-3; CDR3nt: TGCGCCAGCAGCCAAGTAGTGGGGGGGTTGCAAGAGACCCAGTACTTC; CDR3aa: CASSQVVGGLQETQYF
j_gene: TRBJ2-1; abundance: -; d_gene: TRBD2; v_gene: TRBV29-1; CDR3nt: TGCAGCGTTGAAGTCTTAGCCGGGACTAGCGGGACTTACTTC; CDR3aa: CSVEVLAGTSGTYF
j_gene: TRBJ2-7; abundance: -; d_gene: -; v_gene: TRBV20-1; CDR3nt: TGCAGTGCTAGAGTTCAAGGTTCCCTGGGGGACTACGAGCAGTACTTC; CDR3aa: CSARVQGSLGDYEQYF
j_gene: TRBJ2-5; abundance: -; d_gene: -; v_gene: TRBV18; CDR3nt: TGTGCCAGCTCACCACTCTCCGGATACGAAGAGACCCAGTACTTC; CDR3aa: CASSPLSGYEETQYF
j_gene: TRBJ1-4; abundance: -; d_gene: -; v_gene: TRBV18; CDR3nt: TGTGCCAGCTCACAGGGACAAAATGAAAAACTGTTTTTT; CDR3aa: CASSQGQNEKLFF
j_gene: TRBJ1-3; abundance: few; d_gene: -; v_gene: TRBV14; CDR3nt: TGTGCCAGCAGCCCCCTAGTCGGCGGCCGGTCCAACACCATATATTTT; CDR3aa: CASSPLVGGRSNTIYF
j_gene: TRBJ1-1; abundance: -; d_gene: -; v_gene: TRBV19; CDR3nt: TGTGCCAGTAGTATAGATCCCGTGTACACTGAAGCTTTCTTT; CDR3aa: CASSIDPVYTEAFF
j_gene: TRBJ1-4; abundance: -; d_gene: TRBD1; v_gene: TRBV12-3/TRBV12-4; CDR3nt: TGTGCCAGCAGTTGGGACAGTAATGAAAAACTGTTTTTT; CDR3aa: CASSWDSNEKLFF
j_gene: TRBJ2-3; abundance: many; d_gene: TRBD2; v_gene: TRBV13; CDR3nt: TGTGCCAGCAGCTTTGGTGGACTAGCGGGAGCTGAAGATACGCAGTATTTT; CDR3aa: CASSFGGLAGAEDTQYF
j_gene: TRBJ2-1; abundance: few; d_gene: -; v_gene: TRBV29-1; CDR3nt: TGCAGCACCAGGGCGGGTCAGCCTCGGGATGAGCAGTTCTTC; CDR3aa: CSTRAGQPRDEQFF
j_gene: TRBJ1-6; abundance: few; d_gene: -; v_gene: TRBV11-2; CDR3nt: TGTGCCAGCAGCTCGGACACGGGGCGTAGTTCACCCCTCCACTTT; CDR3aa: CASSSDTGRSSPLHF
j_gene: TRBJ2-5; abundance: once; d_gene: TRBD2; v_gene: TRBV28; CDR3nt: TGTGCCAGCAGTTTATGGGCCGGGAGGGGCCAAGAGACCCAGTACTTC; CDR3aa: CASSLWAGRGQETQYF
j_gene: TRBJ1-5; abundance: -; d_gene: -; v_gene: TRBV6-1; CDR3nt: TGTGCCAGCGAAGGCCAGGGCGGCCAGCCCCAGCATTTT; CDR3aa: CASEGQGGQPQHF
j_gene: TRBJ2-1; abundance: few; d_gene: TRBD2; v_gene: TRBV5-1; CDR3nt: TGCGCCAGCAGCTTGTCTACTAGCGGTTCCTACAATGAGCAGTTCTTC; CDR3aa: CASSLSTSGSYNEQFF
j_gene: TRBJ2-5; abundance: few; d_gene: TRBD1; v_gene: TRBV5-8; CDR3nt: TGTGCCAGCAGGGGGACAGGGTTGTGTCAAGAGACCCAGTACTTC; CDR3aa: CASRGTGLCQETQYF
j_gene: TRBJ1-6; abundance: few; d_gene: TRBD1; v_gene: TRBV4-2; CDR3nt: TGTGCCAGCAGCCACATGACCCCCGGGACAGGGCCCTCACCCCTCCACTTT; CDR3aa: CASSHMTPGTGPSPLHF
j_gene: TRBJ1-5; abundance: few; d_gene: -; v_gene: TRBV11-2; CDR3nt: TGTGCCAGCAGCTTAGGGTTTCTCGGGAATAAGGGACGGGGAGTCGGGCCGAATCAGCCCCAGCATTTT; CDR3aa: CASSLGFLGNKGRGVGPNQPQHF
j_gene: TRBJ2-5; abundance: -; d_gene: -; v_gene: TRBV5-1; CDR3nt: TGCGCCAGCAGCTTTGGAGGGGGCATGGAGACCCAGTACTTC; CDR3aa: CASSFGGGMETQYF
j_gene: TRBJ2-4; abundance: few; d_gene: TRBD2; v_gene: TRBV2; CDR3nt: TGTGCCAGCAGTGTAGGGGTGGATAGCGGGAGGGCCAAAAACATTCAGTACTTC; CDR3aa: CASSVGVDSGRAKNIQYF
j_gene: TRBJ2-5; abundance: -; d_gene: -; v_gene: TRBV2; CDR3nt: TGTGCCACCCTCCCGGATGAGACCCAGTACTTC; CDR3aa: CATLPDETQYF
j_gene: TRBJ2-2; abundance: -; d_gene: TRBD2; v_gene: TRBV12-3/TRBV12-4; CDR3nt: TGTGCCAGCAGTCCAGGACTAGCGGGAACCGGGGAGCTGTTTTTT; CDR3aa: CASSPGLAGTGELFF
j_gene: TRBJ2-5; abundance: few; d_gene: -; v_gene: TRBV20-1; CDR3nt: TGCAGTGCTAGAGATTCGGCAGGGCCGGGGGAGACCCAGTACTTC; CDR3aa: CSARDSAGPGETQYF
j_gene: TRBJ2-1; abundance: many; d_gene: -; v_gene: TRBV29-1; CDR3nt: TGCAGCGTCCAAGCCCGGGGCCTATCGTACAATGAGCAGTTCTTC; CDR3aa: CSVQARGLSYNEQFF
j_gene: TRBJ2-2; abundance: few; d_gene: -; v_gene: TRBV28; CDR3nt: TGTGCCAGCAGTTTTGGGCGAGATACCGGGGAGCTGTTTTTT; CDR3aa: CASSFGRDTGELFF
j_gene: TRBJ2-4; abundance: few; d_gene: TRBD1; v_gene: TRBV20-1; CDR3nt: TGCAGTGCTAGAGATCAGGGGACAGGAAACATTCAGTACTTC; CDR3aa: CSARDQGTGNIQYF
j_gene: TRBJ2-6; abundance: -; d_gene: -; v_gene: TRBV20-1; CDR3nt: TGCAGTGCTAGAGATGGAAAAAAGGGCGGCTCTGGGGCCAACGTCCTGACTTTC; CDR3aa: CSARDGKKGGSGANVLTF
j_gene: TRBJ1-2; abundance: -; d_gene: TRBD1; v_gene: TRBV5-1; CDR3nt: TGCGCCAGCAGCTTAACAGGGGCCTCCCCTCGCTACACCTTC; CDR3aa: CASSLTGASPRYTF
j_gene: TRBJ1-1; abundance: -; d_gene: -; v_gene: TRBV5-1; CDR3nt: TGCGCCAGCAGCTTATCCAGGGGAATGAACACTGAAGCTTTCTTT; CDR3aa: CASSLSRGMNTEAFF
j_gene: TRBJ2-1; abundance: few; d_gene: TRBD2; v_gene: TRBV4-1; CDR3nt: TGCGCCAGCAGCCAAGGTATCGGGAGGGCCGATGAGCAGTTCTTC; CDR3aa: CASSQGIGRADEQFF
j_gene: TRBJ2-3; abundance: -; d_gene: TRBD1; v_gene: TRBV2; CDR3nt: TGTGCCAGCAGTCCAGAACAGGGGGATACGCAGTATTTT; CDR3aa: CASSPEQGDTQYF
j_gene: TRBJ2-1; abundance: few; d_gene: -; v_gene: TRBV29-1; CDR3nt: TGCAGCGTAACGGGACAGCCGGTAGTGGGACTGAACTACAATGAGCAGTTCTTC; CDR3aa: CSVTGQPVVGLNYNEQFF
j_gene: TRBJ2-1; abundance: few; d_gene: -; v_gene: TRBV29-1; CDR3nt: TGCAGCGTTGAGATAGGCTCCTACAATGAGCAGTTCTTC; CDR3aa: CSVEIGSYNEQFF
j_gene: TRBJ2-1; abundance: -; d_gene: TRBD2; v_gene: TRBV20-1; CDR3nt: TGCAGTGCTGATAGCGGGAGGTCCCCCTACAATGAGCAGTTCTTC; CDR3aa: CSADSGRSPYNEQFF
j_gene: TRBJ2-1; abundance: -; d_gene: TRBD2; v_gene: TRBV28; CDR3nt: TGTGCCAGCAGATATCTAGCGGGAGGCAGTGAGCAGTTCTTC; CDR3aa: CASRYLAGGSEQFF
j_gene: TRBJ2-3; abundance: few; d_gene: TRBD1; v_gene: TRBV4-2; CDR3nt: TGTGCCAGCAGCCGGGGGACAGCCAACACAGATACGCAGTATTTT; CDR3aa: CASSRGTANTDTQYF
j_gene: TRBJ2-5; abundance: few; d_gene: -; v_gene: TRBV28; CDR3nt: TGTGCCAGCAGTTTATCCGGGGGAACAGAGACCCAGTACTTC; CDR3aa: CASSLSGGTETQYF
j_gene: TRBJ2-3; abundance: -; d_gene: -; v_gene: TRBV20-1; CDR3nt: TGCAGTGCTAGCGGGAGTAACTCAGATACGCAGTATTTT; CDR3aa: CSASGSNSDTQYF
j_gene: TRBJ2-7; abundance: -; d_gene: -; v_gene: TRBV10-3; CDR3nt: TGTGCCACAGGAGGGGGGGAGCGACCCTACGAGCAGTACTTC; CDR3aa: CATGGGERPYEQYF
j_gene: TRBJ2-5; abundance: few; d_gene: TRBD1; v_gene: TRBV20-1; CDR3nt: TGCAGTGCTAGAATATCAGACAGGGGTTCGGGGGAGACCCAGTACTTC; CDR3aa: CSARISDRGSGETQYF
j_gene: TRBJ2-3; abundance: -; d_gene: -; v_gene: TRBV28; CDR3nt: TGTGCCAGCAGTCCCGACTTCGGGGCGCAGTATTTT; CDR3aa: CASSPDFGAQYF
j_gene: TRBJ1-1; abundance: once; d_gene: -; v_gene: TRBV12-3/TRBV12-4; CDR3nt: TGTGCCAGCAGTTCCATGATCGTGGACACTGAAGCTTTCTTT; CDR3aa: CASSSMIVDTEAFF
j_gene: TRBJ2-1; abundance: few; d_gene: -; v_gene: TRBV11-2; CDR3nt: TGTGCCAGCAGCTTTGGCTTTAGCGGATACAATGAGCAGTTCTTC; CDR3aa: CASSFGFSGYNEQFF
j_gene: TRBJ1-4; abundance: -; d_gene: TRBD1; v_gene: TRBV5-1; CDR3nt: TGCGCCAGCAGCCCGGGACAGGGGTTAGTTGTCAATGAAAAACTGTTTTTT; CDR3aa: CASSPGQGLVVNEKLFF
j_gene: TRBJ2-3; abundance: -; d_gene: TRBD2; v_gene: TRBV29-1; CDR3nt: TGCAGCGTTGAATTTCAGGGAGGGACAGATACGCAGTATTTT; CDR3aa: CSVEFQGGTDTQYF